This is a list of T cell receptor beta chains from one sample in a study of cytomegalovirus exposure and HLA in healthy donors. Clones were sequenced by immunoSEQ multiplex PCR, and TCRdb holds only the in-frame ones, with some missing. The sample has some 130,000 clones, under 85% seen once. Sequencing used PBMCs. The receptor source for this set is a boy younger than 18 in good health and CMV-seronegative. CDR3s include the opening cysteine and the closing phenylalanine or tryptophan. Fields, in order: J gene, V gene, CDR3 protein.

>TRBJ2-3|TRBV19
CASSSRDTQYF
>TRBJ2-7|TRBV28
CASSLAYEQYF
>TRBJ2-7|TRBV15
CATSSRLAYEQYF
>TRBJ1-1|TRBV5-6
CASSLVGGAGPSTEAFF
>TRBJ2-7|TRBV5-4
CASSPHPGQLSYEQYF
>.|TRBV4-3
CASSQGQGTYEQYF
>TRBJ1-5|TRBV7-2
CASSYGRGEPQHF
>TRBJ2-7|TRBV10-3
CAISESSPQGLSSYEQYF
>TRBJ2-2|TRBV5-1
CASSLGGLDAGELFF
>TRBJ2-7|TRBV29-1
CSVAGRWSSYEQYF
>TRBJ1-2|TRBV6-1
CASTQLQGVLGYTF
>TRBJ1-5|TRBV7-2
CASSSRGFSNQPQHF
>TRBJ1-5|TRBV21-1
CASSKGGQAYSNQLQHF
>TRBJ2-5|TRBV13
CASSLADSRGPGSQETQYF
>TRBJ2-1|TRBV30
CAWSVPSGRADNEQFF
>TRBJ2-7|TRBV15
CATSKTGGPTYEQYF
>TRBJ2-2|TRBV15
CATSRSGQLLVAGELFF
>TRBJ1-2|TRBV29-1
CSVEDAQMVVGYPF
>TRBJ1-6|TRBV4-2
CASSQESPVSSYNSPLHF
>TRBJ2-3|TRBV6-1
CASSGVGGFSTDTQYF
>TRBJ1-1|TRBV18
CASSPGVPKRAAFF
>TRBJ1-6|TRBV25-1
CASSQGTGGSPLHF
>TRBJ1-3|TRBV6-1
CASTEFSGNTIYF
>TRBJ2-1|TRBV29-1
CSAEGVAGGDSYNEQFF
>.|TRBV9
CASSLGTGTYEQYF
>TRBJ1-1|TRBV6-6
CASSYSAAEAFF
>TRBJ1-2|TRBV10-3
CAISGDREVANYGYTF
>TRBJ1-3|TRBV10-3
CAITSTRGNTIYF
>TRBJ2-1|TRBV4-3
CASSQDLGTEQFF
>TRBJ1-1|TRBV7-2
CASSLGQSASFTNTEAFF
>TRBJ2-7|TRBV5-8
CASSLTGGSDEQYF
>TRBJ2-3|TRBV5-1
CASSLRPAGVTDTQYF
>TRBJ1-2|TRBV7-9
CASSPQGVYGYTF
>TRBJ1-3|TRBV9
CASSVEGVDGNTIYF
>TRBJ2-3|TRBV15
CATSREELAGDYTDTQYF
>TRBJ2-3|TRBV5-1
CASRVGPVAGGPDTQYF
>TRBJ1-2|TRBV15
CATSSIYGYTF
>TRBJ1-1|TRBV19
CASSHEQLNTEAFF
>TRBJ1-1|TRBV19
CASRKTGQMNTEAFF
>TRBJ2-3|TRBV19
CASSMGDTDTQYF
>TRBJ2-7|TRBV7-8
CASIPREAGTGGNEQYF
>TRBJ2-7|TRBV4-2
CASSQVGGTDEQYF
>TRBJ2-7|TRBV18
CASSPTVRTGSGYEQYF
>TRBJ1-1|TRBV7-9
CASSLTGGTEAFF
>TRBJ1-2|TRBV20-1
CSASQGGGYTF
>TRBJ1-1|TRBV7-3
CASSPGTGGPEAFF
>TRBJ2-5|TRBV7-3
CASSTAGTEETQYF
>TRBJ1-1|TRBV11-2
CASSSVSGLSTEAFF
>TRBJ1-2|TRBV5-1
CASSLADSSYGYTF
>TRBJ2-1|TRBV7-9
CASSFASGREDEQFF
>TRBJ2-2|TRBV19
CARYYGKHTGELFF
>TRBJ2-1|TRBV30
CAWRFWAGSYNEQFF
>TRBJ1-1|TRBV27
CASSYETSGGEAFF
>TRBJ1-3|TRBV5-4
CASSSQVQPLSGNTIYF
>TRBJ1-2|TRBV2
CASSDAGTGAFGYTF
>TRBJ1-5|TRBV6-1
CASRGMGQASQPQHF
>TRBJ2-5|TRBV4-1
CASSQWLADETQYF
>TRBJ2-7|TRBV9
CASSEIRGEQYF
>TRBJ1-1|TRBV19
CASKSVGDTEAFF
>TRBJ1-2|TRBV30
CAWSWTGYGYTF